A single sample gave rise to the 27 T cell receptor beta chains below, sequenced in a study of spatial heterogeneity in lung cancer. Findings of the study overall: The number of expanded tumor alpha and beta chains correlated with mutation number.

These receptors' targets are unknown. Noted time point: sample taken at primary tumor resection. TCRdb used MiXCR to reprocess the 5' RACE reads, holding one entry per CDR3 protein. Of about 24,000 distinct CDR3 sequences in the sample, 8.8% were seen once. Specimen: lung tumor tissue, collected at surgery. The receptors originated from a male donor with early-stage non-small cell lung cancer.

This clonotype has ten or more counts. The chain is built from TRBV28 and TRBJ2-7, with D unresolved. V lost 10 bases and J 5 bases, leaving 18 bases between the germline ends. The CDR3 is made up of 13 amino acids. From germline, CDR1 is MDHEN and CDR2 SYDVKM. The CDR3 protein is CAISGPAPHEQYF. CDR3 bases: TGTGCCATTTCCGGCCCTGCCCCCCACGAGCAGTACTTC.

This clonotype was seen a handful of times. The CDR3 DNA sequence: TGTGCCAGCAGTGACTCGACTAGCGGGGGGGATACGCAGTATTTT. Residues: CASSDSTSGGDTQYF. The chain recombines TRBV6-4 with TRBJ2-3, with 13 bases fitting TRBD2. Germline CDR1 and CDR2: MRHNA and SNTAGT. The trim removed 0 bases at V and 6 bases at J, leaving 0 bases unmatched. The CDR3 loop spans 15 amino acids.

This clonotype was counted many times. V is TRBV24-1 and J is TRBJ2-2; TRBD1 matches 7 bases. CDR3 size: 14 residues. Germline values: CDR1 KGHDR, CDR2 SFDVKD. The V gene end was trimmed by 5 bases and the J gene end by 3 bases; junction bases not matched to a gene: 2. In nucleotides, the CDR3 is TGTGCCACCAGTGGGCAGGGGGACACCGGGGAGCTGTTTTTT. Its translation: CATSGQGDTGELFF.

This clonotype was detected many times. V is TRBV13 and J is TRBJ2-2; 7 positions agree with TRBD1. V was pared by 3 bases and J by 0 bases, with 1 base of the junction left unmatched. CDR1 is PRHDT, CDR2 FYEKMQ, per germline (reference sequence). CDR3 size: 15 residues. CDR3 loop: CASSLGTANTGELFF. In DNA form, the CDR3 reads TGTGCCAGCAGCTTGGGGACAGCGAACACCGGGGAGCTGTTTTTT.

This clonotype has at least ten counts. The chain employs TRBV7-9 and TRBJ2-2; D is possibly TRBD1 (5 bases). The V end lost 1 base, the J end lost 6 bases, and 9 bases lay between the germline ends. This CDR3 contains 14 residues. Germline CDR1 reads SEHNR; CDR2 reads FQNEAQ (reference sequence). The CDR3 sequence is CASSLVPGSGELFF. The CDR3 nucleotides are TGTGCCAGCAGCTTAGTCCCAGGGTCCGGGGAGCTGTTTTTT.

This clonotype was detected ten times or more. The V call is TRBV10-3, the J call TRBJ2-3; D is uncertain. V was clipped by 9 bases and J by 5 bases, with 9 bases between them. This CDR3 comprises 11 residues. The germline gives CDR1 ENHRY, CDR2 SYGVKD. CDR3 sequence: CAMRFGDTQYF. Written as DNA, the CDR3 is TGTGCCATGAGGTTCGGAGATACGCAGTATTTT.

By sample share, this clonotype is medium-sized. The chain links TRBV5-1 to TRBJ2-5, with 15 bases matching TRBD2. The CDR3 has 16 residues. J lost 4 bases, V lost 4 bases, and 5 bases had no gene match. Germline V gives CDR1 SGHRS, CDR2 YFSETQ. The CDR3 reads CASSPGLAGGRETQYF. DNA for the CDR3: TGCGCCAGCAGCCCGGGACTAGCGGGGGGCCGAGAGACCCAGTACTTC.

This clonotype has more than one count but fewer than ten. The chain uses TRBV5-4 and TRBJ2-5, with D possibly being TRBD1 or TRBD2 (5 bases each). V was clipped by 5 bases and J by 4 bases, with 18 bases between them. The CDR3 has 15 residues. The germline V gene has CDR1 SGHNT and CDR2 YYREEE (reference sequence). The CDR3 loop reads CASRVRGKGAETQYF. CDR3 nucleotides: TGTGCCAGCAGGGTCCGGGGAAAAGGGGCAGAGACCCAGTACTTC.

This clonotype has at least ten counts. The chain links TRBV4-3 to TRBJ1-6; the D gene is possibly TRBD1 (5 bases). The CDR3 consists of 15 residues. V lost 5 bases and J lost 6, with 14 bases in between. Germline CDR1 and CDR2: LGHNA and YSLEER. CDR3 region: CASSKGRRSNSPLHF. Here the CDR3 DNA reads TGCGCCAGCAGCAAGGGACGGAGAAGTAATTCACCCCTCCACTTT.

This clonotype has ten or more counts. This chain connects TRBV7-2 to TRBJ1-4, with TRBD1 as a possible D gene (5 bases). The germline gives CDR1 SGHTA, CDR2 FQGNSA. The CDR3 is made up of 15 amino acids. Trimming cost V 0 bases and J 6 bases, with 11 bases left between them. CDR3 amino acids: CASSLAGREYEKLFF. CDR3 bases: TGTGCCAGCAGCTTAGCGGGCAGGGAATATGAAAAACTGTTTTTT.

This clonotype appeared a few times. The rearrangement joins TRBV29-1 to TRBJ2-5; 9 bases align to TRBD2. V lost 6 bases and J lost 2; bases outside the gene matches: 16. Per the germline V gene, CDR1 is SQVTM and CDR2 is ANQGSEA. The CDR3 contains 17 residues. The CDR3 loop reads CSVRTSSGSFRQETQYF. The CDR3 bases are TGCAGCGTCCGGACTAGTAGCGGGAGTTTTCGTCAAGAGACCCAGTACTTC.

The chain combines TRBV30 with TRBJ2-1, with D unresolved. The ends were cut back, 0 bases at V and 6 bases at J, with 12 bases in the middle. Germline V gives CDR1 GTSNPN, CDR2 SVGIG (reference sequence). The CDR3 consists of 14 residues. The CDR3 DNA is TGTGCCTGGAGTGTAATGGCCACGTCCAATGAGCAGTTCTTC. Its translation is CAWSVMATSNEQFF. Together with reference TRBV30 and TRBJ2-1, the CDR3 gives the full variable domain: SQTIHQWPATLVQPVGSPLSLECTVEGTSNPNLYWYRQAAGRGLQLLFYSVGIGQISSEVPQNLSASRPQDRQFILSSKKLLLSDSGFYLCAWSVMATSNEQFFGPGTRLTVL.

The rearrangement joins TRBV7-2 to TRBJ2-7, with D possibly TRBD2 on 5 matching bases. Germline CDR1 and CDR2: SGHTA and FQGNSA. The ends were cut back, 5 bases at V and 7 bases at J, with 15 bases in the middle. This CDR3 has 13 residues. Written as DNA, the CDR3 is TGTGCCAGCAGCGGGCAAGCTCCGGGGGAGCAGTACTTC. Its translation: CASSGQAPGEQYF.

The sample holds a few counts of this clonotype. The chain carries TRBV3-1 and TRBJ2-7; 12 nucleotides align to TRBD2. The V gene's germline CDR1 is LGHDT and CDR2 YNNKEL (reference sequence). The V segment lost 4 bases and the J segment 5 bases; nucleotides outside the gene matches: 6. The CDR3 consists of 15 residues. For the CDR3, the DNA is TGTGCCAGCAGCCCCTGGACTAGCGGGATGGACGAGCAGTACTTC. This sequence encodes CASSPWTSGMDEQYF.

There are many counts of this clonotype. The rearrangement joins TRBV6-2 or TRBV6-3 to TRBJ1-5, with TRBD1 matching 8 bases. The CDR3 loop spans 14 amino acids. V shed 4 bases and J 4 bases; nucleotides not matched to a gene: 3. Germline V gives CDR1 MNHEY, CDR2 SVGEGT. The CDR3 region is CASSFDRGNQPQHF. The DNA for the CDR3 is TGTGCCAGCAGTTTCGACAGGGGAAATCAGCCCCAGCATTTT.

This clonotype has ten or more counts. The chain couples TRBV20-1 to TRBJ2-5, with D possibly being TRBD1 or TRBD2 (7 bases each). CDR1 and CDR2 from the germline V gene are DFQATT and SNEGSKA (reference sequence). The CDR3 extends over 12 amino acids. V was trimmed by 3 bases and J by 5 bases, leaving 10 bases between them. In DNA form, the CDR3 reads TGCAGTGCTAGGCAGGGGGGGGAGACCCAGTACTTC. It encodes CSARQGGETQYF.

There are many counts of this clonotype. The chain has TRBV15 and TRBJ2-5, with D perhaps TRBD1 (6 bases). The V end was cut by 0 bases, the J end by 4 bases, with 15 bases between. The CDR3 consists of 16 residues. Per the germline V gene, CDR1 is LNHNV and CDR2 is YYDKDF (reference sequence). The CDR3 protein is CATSREGARQRETQYF. The DNA of the CDR3 is TGTGCCACCAGCAGAGAGGGGGCCCGACAGCGAGAGACCCAGTACTTC.

Ten or more counts support this clonotype. The chain carries TRBV7-9 and TRBJ2-7; 8 positions agree with TRBD1. Germline CDR1 and CDR2: SEHNR and FQNEAQ (reference sequence). After removal of 5 bases from V and 1 base from J, the junction contained 4 bases not matched to a gene. The CDR3 is made up of 14 amino acids. CDR3 loop: CASSPRDRSYEQYF. CDR3 bases: TGTGCCAGCAGCCCCCGGGACAGGTCCTACGAGCAGTACTTC. Together with reference TRBV7-9 and TRBJ2-7, the CDR3 gives the full variable domain: DTGVSQNPRHKITKRGQNVTFRCDPISEHNRLYWYRQTLGQGPEFLTYFQNEAQLEKSRLLSDRFSAERPKGSFSTLEIQRTEQGDSAMYLCASSPRDRSYEQYFGPGTRLTVT.

This clonotype has just a few counts. The chain has TRBV28 and TRBJ1-1; D is uncertain. This CDR3 contains 15 residues. From germline, CDR1 is MDHEN and CDR2 SYDVKM. Trimming took 4 bases from V and 7 from J, leaving 19 bases between them. The CDR3 DNA reads TGTGCCAGCAGTTCCCCGGGAGCAAGCAATCTTGAAGCTTTCTTT. Amino acid sequence: CASSSPGASNLEAFF.

This clonotype was seen at least ten times. The V gene is TRBV7-3, the J gene TRBJ2-2; 9 nucleotides agree with TRBD2. The ends lost 3 bases at V and 6 bases at J; junction bases unmatched: 2. The germline CDR1 and CDR2 sequences are SGHTA and FQGTGA. The CDR3 spans 14 residues. CDR3 bases: TGTGCCAGCAGCTTTGCGGGAGGGGCCGGGGAGCTGTTTTTT. Translation: CASSFAGGAGELFF.

This clonotype appeared a few times. The genes are TRBV7-9 and TRBJ2-5, with D possibly TRBD2 on 6 matching bases. The CDR3 covers 15 residues. V gave up 5 bases and J gave up 1 base, with 14 bases separating them. Germline loops: CDR1 SEHNR, CDR2 FQNEAQ (reference sequence). The CDR3 nucleotides read TGTGCCAGCAGCCCCGGAGGGGCCTCCCAAGAGACCCAGTACTTC. Translated: CASSPGGASQETQYF. Complete variable domain (other parts from reference TRBV7-9 and TRBJ2-5): DTGVSQNPRHKITKRGQNVTFRCDPISEHNRLYWYRQTLGQGPEFLTYFQNEAQLEKSRLLSDRFSAERPKGSFSTLEIQRTEQGDSAMYLCASSPGGASQETQYFGPGTRLLVL.

The chain is built from TRBV29-1 and TRBJ2-1; 10 bases map to TRBD2. The germline V gene has CDR1 SQVTM and CDR2 ANQGSEA. There are 13 residues in the CDR3. J gave up 9 bases and V 3 bases, and 5 bases lay outside the gene matches. CDR3 coding DNA: TGCAGCGTTGATTTCCCTAGCGGGAGTGAGCAGTTCTTC. Its translation: CSVDFPSGSEQFF.

The sample holds a few counts of this clonotype. The CDR3: CAISDTARGGETQYF. In nucleotides, the CDR3 is TGTGCCATCAGTGACACAGCTCGTGGTGGAGAGACCCAGTACTTC. The chain recombines TRBV10-3 with TRBJ2-5; no clear D. Trimming took off 3 bases at V and 4 bases at J, with 15 bases between the two ends. This CDR3 spans 15 amino acids. The germline CDR1 and CDR2 sequences are ENHRY and SYGVKD.

In this sample, this clonotype turned up many times. The chain carries TRBV4-2 and TRBJ1-5; D uncertain. Germline CDR1 reads LGHNA; CDR2 reads YNFKEQ. This CDR3 is built from 14 residues. V was cut by 2 bases and J by 10 bases, with 15 bases left in between. This CDR3 reads CASSQHHRALPQHF. DNA for the CDR3: TGTGCCAGCAGCCAACACCACCGGGCTTTACCCCAGCATTTT.

This clonotype was seen many times. This sequence joins TRBV7-2 and TRBJ1-5, with a weak D call TRBD1 (6 bases). Trimming cost V 5 bases and J 4 bases, with 12 bases left between them. The CDR3 runs 14 residues. Germline loops: CDR1 SGHTA, CDR2 FQGNSA. Written as DNA, the CDR3 is TGTGCCAGCAGCGACCCAGGGGTTAATCAGCCCCAGCATTTT. Its translation: CASSDPGVNQPQHF.

In its sample, this clonotype was seen many times. V is TRBV5-6 and J is TRBJ1-4, with 7 bases fitting TRBD1. Germline V gene lookup returns CDR1 SGHDT and CDR2 YYEEEE. CDR3 size: 16 residues. The V gene end was trimmed by 4 bases and the J gene end by 7 bases; junction bases not matched to a gene: 13. Written as DNA, the CDR3 is TGTGCCAGCAGCCGCCGGGGGAGGGGGCTTGGTGAAAAACTGTTTTTT. Encoded protein: CASSRRGRGLGEKLFF.

At least ten counts were recorded for this clonotype. The chain recombines TRBV24-1 with TRBJ2-3, with D possibly being TRBD1 or TRBD2 (5 bases each). Germline values: CDR1 KGHDR, CDR2 SFDVKD. V was shortened by 4 bases and J by 5 bases, with 12 bases between the two germline ends. CDR3 length equals 14 residues. The CDR3 DNA is TGTGCCACCAGTGAGAGAAGGGGAGTAGATACGCAGTATTTT. It is translated as CATSERRGVDTQYF.